Listed below are T cell receptor beta chains from one sample, sequenced in a study of T cells in Graves' hyperthyroidism and ophthalmopathy. TCRdb re-called the multiplex PCR reads with MiXCR, one entry per CDR3 protein. The table has around 620,000 distinct CDR3 sequences, about 16% seen once. The sample comprised blood. The receptor source for this set is a woman aged 30 to 39 with Graves' hyperthyroidism. CDR3s include the opening cysteine and the closing phenylalanine or tryptophan. Clone size appears in some rows only: once, few, many, or a class for an expanded clone.

J gene: TRBJ1-2
clone size: few
V gene: TRBV20-1
CDR3 protein: CSASAGGNYGYTF

J gene: TRBJ2-3
clone size: many
V gene: TRBV20-1
CDR3 protein: CSAIRTSEVTDTQYF

J gene: TRBJ1-5
clone size: many
V gene: TRBV15
CDR3 protein: CATSRERVGQPQHF

J gene: TRBJ2-3
clone size: many
V gene: TRBV28
CDR3 protein: CASSSLERESDTQYF

J gene: TRBJ2-2
clone size: few
V gene: TRBV9
CDR3 protein: CASSGGSGNTGELFF

J gene: TRBJ1-5
clone size: NA
V gene: TRBV9
CDR3 protein: CASSGSVYSNQPQHF

J gene: TRBJ2-3
clone size: many
V gene: TRBV11-3
CDR3 protein: CASSPGQGATDTQYF

J gene: TRBJ2-4
clone size: NA
V gene: TRBV5-5
CDR3 protein: CASSPTRGLAAKNTQYF

J gene: TRBJ2-7
clone size: many
V gene: TRBV6-1
CDR3 protein: CASSWGRENEQYF

J gene: TRBJ2-1
clone size: many
V gene: TRBV28
CDR3 protein: CAITGTSGIGEQFF

J gene: TRBJ1-1
clone size: NA
V gene: TRBV11-3
CDR3 protein: CASSPGQGRGSAEAFF

J gene: TRBJ1-3
clone size: few
V gene: TRBV12-3/TRBV12-4
CDR3 protein: CASHSLQGHTIYF

J gene: TRBJ1-2
clone size: NA
V gene: TRBV27
CDR3 protein: CASSSQVPSRYGYTF

J gene: TRBJ2-1
clone size: few
V gene: TRBV12-3/TRBV12-4
CDR3 protein: CASSPPDWRRRNEQFF

J gene: TRBJ1-1
clone size: NA
V gene: TRBV5-1
CDR3 protein: CASRKGASTEAFF

J gene: TRBJ1-1
clone size: many
V gene: TRBV10-2
CDR3 protein: CASRAGERNTEAFF